Listed below are T cell receptor beta chains from one sample, sequenced in a study of blood T cell repertoires in COVID-19. Assay: immunoSEQ multiplex PCR; the TCRdb copy retains only in-frame clones and omits some. The table records around 250,000 clones, around 88% of them present only once. The sample comprised PBMCs or T cells enriched from blood (not recorded which). All receptors derive from a woman younger than 45 who had recovered from COVID-19. Each CDR3 is given with its conserved first and last residue. A D gene is named only where the DNA matches it firmly. Rows may omit the clone size; those that give it use once, few, many or a size class.

j_call d_call v_call clone_size cdr3_nt cdr3_aa
TRBJ2-7 - TRBV2 once TGTGCCAGCAGTATAGGACTGAGCAGAACACGACTTCTAAGTGGGCAGTACTTC CASSIGLSRTRLLSGQYF
TRBJ2-7 TRBD1 TRBV5-4 - TGTGCCAGCAGCTTGGAACAGGGGGTGGGGGAGCAGTACTTC CASSLEQGVGEQYF
TRBJ1-2 - TRBV28 - TGTGCCAGCAGTTTAAACAGACCCTACTATGGCTACACCTTC CASSLNRPYYGYTF
TRBJ1-2 - TRBV11-1 - TGTGCCAGCAGCTTAGCCCCCAGGGATGGCTACACCTTC CASSLAPRDGYTF
TRBJ1-4 TRBD1 TRBV29-1 - TGCAGCGTTGAGGCAGACCAGGGGGATGAAAAACTGTTTTTT CSVEADQGDEKLFF
TRBJ2-1 TRBD2 TRBV4-3 - TGCGCCAGCAGCCAAGACCCCTCTAGCGGGAGTTACAATGAGCAGTTCTTC CASSQDPSSGSYNEQFF
TRBJ2-1 TRBD2 TRBV19 - TGTGCCAGTAGCCCCGCGGTCGGGAGGGTCGATGAGCAGTTCTTC CASSPAVGRVDEQFF
TRBJ1-1 - TRBV11-3 - TGTGCCAGCAGCTTTCGGGGATTGGACACTGAAGCTTTCTTT CASSFRGLDTEAFF
TRBJ2-3 - TRBV3-1/TRBV3-2 - TGTGCCAGCAGCCCACGACTGGGAGATACGCAGTATTTT CASSPRLGDTQYF
TRBJ2-3 - TRBV11-3 - TGTGCCAGCAGCTCTAGGGAGTCCCATGACACAGATACGCAGTATTTT CASSSRESHDTDTQYF
TRBJ1-4 - TRBV7-3 - TGTGCCAGCAGCAACCGGGGAGGAAAACTGTTTTTT CASSNRGGKLFF
TRBJ2-7 TRBD1 TRBV9 - TGTGCCAGCAGCGTCTCCGGACAGGGGGCCACCGAGCAGTACTTC CASSVSGQGATEQYF
TRBJ2-5 - TRBV19 few TGTGCCAGTAGTATGTGGGCGGGGTACCAAGAGACCCAGTACTTC CASSMWAGYQETQYF
TRBJ2-2 TRBD1 TRBV7-2 few TGTGCCAGCAGCTTATATGACAGGGCAAACACCGGGGAGCTGTTTTTT CASSLYDRANTGELFF
TRBJ2-3 TRBD2 TRBV25-1 - TGTGCCAGCAGTGAAGGACTAGCAGCCAACACAGATACGCAGTATTTT CASSEGLAANTDTQYF
TRBJ2-4 TRBD1 TRBV11-1 - TGTGCCAGCAGCTTAGGAGGACAGGGGGCGGTCATTCAGTACTTC CASSLGGQGAVIQYF
TRBJ1-2 TRBD1 TRBV4-2 - TGTGCCAGCAGCCAGAGGGACAGGGGGGAAGGCTACACCTTC CASSQRDRGEGYTF
TRBJ2-7 - TRBV9 few TGTGCCAGCAGCGGGACGGACTTTGGAGGCGAGCAGTACTTC CASSGTDFGGEQYF
TRBJ1-1 TRBD1 TRBV12-5 - TGTGCTAGTGGTTTGGTTACTGTCAGGGGGACCCAGAACACTGAAGCTTTCTTT CASGLVTVRGTQNTEAFF
TRBJ2-5 - TRBV19 once TGTGCCAGTAGTAAAGCACAGGTACAAGAGACCCAGTACTTC CASSKAQVQETQYF
TRBJ2-7 TRBD2 TRBV5-4 few TGTGCCAGCAGCTTGTCGGGAGGGACCCTTTACGAGCAGTACTTC CASSLSGGTLYEQYF
TRBJ1-1 - TRBV2 - TGTGCCAGCATGGAGCTCAATGAAGCTTTCTTT CASMELNEAFF
TRBJ2-5 TRBD1 TRBV5-1 once TGCGCCAGCAGCTTAGGACAGGGGCACACAGAGACCCAGTACTTC CASSLGQGHTETQYF
TRBJ2-7 TRBD1 TRBV7-9 - TGTGCCAGCAGCGCCCTTGGGACAGGGAGCTCCTACGAGCAGTACTTC CASSALGTGSSYEQYF
TRBJ2-5 - TRBV19 - TGTGCCAGTAGTTTCAGCCAAGAGACCCAGTACTTC CASSFSQETQYF
TRBJ2-1 TRBD2 TRBV9 - TGTGCCAGCAGCCCCCAGTTGGTAGCGGGAGGGAGTGAGCAGTTCTTC CASSPQLVAGGSEQFF
TRBJ1-2 - TRBV28 - TGTGCCAGCAGCCGTCCCACAGGGAGAGGCTACACCTTC CASSRPTGRGYTF
TRBJ1-6 - TRBV28 - TGTGCCAGCAACGGAGGGTTTGGGAATAATTCACCCCTCCACTTT CASNGGFGNNSPLHF